The clone carrying this T cell receptor (beta chain) was found a few times. The sample belongs to a study of T cells in Graves' hyperthyroidism and ophthalmopathy. It was RNA transcripts that yielded the amplified TCR beta CDR3 regions. The primer set for the first-round RT-PCR of the TCR CDR3 was HTBI. TCRdb recomputed calls from the multiplex PCR reads with MiXCR, one row per CDR3 protein. Of roughly 380,000 distinct CDR3 sequences in the sample, roughly 13% are singletons; the top ten hold roughly 9.6%. Trimming cost V 0 bases and J 1 base, with 5 bases left between them. In germline, CDR1 is SGHTS, CDR2 YDEGEE. CDR3 length: 14 residues.

This sequence originates from a woman aged 60-75 years with Graves' hyperthyroidism. J is TRBJ1-5 and V is TRBV5-8, with no clear D. The sample was blood. CDR3 in amino acids: CASSLGHSNQPQHF. For the CDR3, the DNA is TGTGCCAGCAGCTTGGGGCACAGCAATCAGCCCCAGCATTTT.